The 26 T cell receptor beta chains below come from one sample, sequenced in a study of shared clonotypes between healthy human individuals. Assay: immunoSEQ multiplex PCR; the TCRdb copy retains only in-frame clones and omits some. The repertoire has about 2.1 million clones, approximately 92% of them found once; the top ten carry roughly 1.7%. As defined, naive CD8 cells were CD45RO-negative and positively selected for CCR7, with terminally differentiated effector memory CD45RA+ cells excluded. The sequenced material came from naive CD8+ T cells from PBMCs. Receptors originate from a man in his late teens or twenties in good health. Some clones in this sample may be carry-over from other donors' samples.

The chain uses TRBV5-4 and TRBJ1-1; unclear D gene. Germline V gene sequence: CDR1 SGHNT, CDR2 YYREEE (reference sequence). This CDR3 is 15 amino acids long. Trimming shortened V by 1 base and J by 1 base, and 11 bases separated the two germline ends. The CDR3 DNA is TGTGCCAGCAGCTTGCTGGGCAGGCGGAACACTGAAGCTTTCTTT. This encodes CASSLLGRRNTEAFF.

The chain uses TRBV27 and TRBJ2-7; D possibly corresponds to TRBD1 (6 bases). The CDR3 has 13 residues. CDR1 is MNHEY, CDR2 SMNVEV, per germline (reference sequence). V was cut by 10 bases and J by 2 bases, with 15 bases left in between. The CDR3 region has the DNA TGTGCCACCAGGGACACATCAGCCTACGAGCAGTACTTC. Its translation: CATRDTSAYEQYF.

This chain links TRBV13 with TRBJ1-6, with a tentative D call TRBD1 (5 bases). This CDR3 has 14 residues. The V gene's germline CDR1 is PRHDT and CDR2 FYEKMQ (reference sequence). Trimming took 0 bases from V and 7 from J, leaving 7 bases between them. Written as DNA, the CDR3 is TGTGCCAGCAGCTTAGGCCGGGGGAATTCACCCCTCCACTTT. Amino acids: CASSLGRGNSPLHF.

The rearrangement uses TRBV4-3 and TRBJ1-1, with D maybe TRBD1 (6 bases). Trimming took 0 bases from V and 2 from J, leaving 16 bases between them. The CDR3 is 17 amino acids. Germline V lookup: CDR1 LGHNA, CDR2 YSLEER. This CDR3 reads CASSQDWAGVLNTEAFF. The CDR3 region has the DNA TGCGCCAGCAGCCAAGATTGGGCAGGGGTATTAAACACTGAAGCTTTCTTT.

The genes are TRBV27 and TRBJ2-7, with D possibly TRBD1 on 6 matching bases. There are 16 residues in the CDR3. CDR1 is MNHEY and CDR2 is SMNVEV in the germline V gene (reference sequence). V lost 1 base, J lost 1 base, and 14 bases lay in between. CDR3 DNA sequence: TGTGCCAGCAGTTTATATGGGCCAGGGGAGTCCTACGAGCAGTACTTC. Translating gives CASSLYGPGESYEQYF.

The V and J genes are TRBV10-1 and TRBJ2-7, with TRBD1 matching over 8 bases. V lost 4 bases and J lost 3; bases outside the gene matches: 2. The CDR3 is 13 amino acids. The germline gives CDR1 WNHNN, CDR2 SYGVQD (reference sequence). The CDR3, as DNA: TGCGCCAGCAGTGGTGGACAGGGCTACGAGCAGTACTTC. Amino acids: CASSGGQGYEQYF.

The rearrangement links TRBV7-9 to TRBJ2-5; 7 nucleotides line up with TRBD1. V shed 5 bases and J 5 bases; nucleotides not matched to a gene: 8. Looked up from germline, CDR1 is SEHNR and CDR2 is FQNEAQ (reference sequence). The CDR3 length is 14 residues. CDR3 sequence: CASSADRARETQYF. CDR3 in DNA: TGTGCCAGCAGCGCAGACAGGGCTCGGGAGACCCAGTACTTC.

The chain combines TRBV7-3 with TRBJ1-1, with 7 bases identical to TRBD1. Unmatched junction bases numbered 2, after V lost 0 bases and J lost 7 bases. The CDR3 runs to 13 residues. Germline CDR1 SGHTA, CDR2 FQGTGA. CDR3 nucleotide sequence: TGTGCCAGCAGCTTAACGGACAGGTTTGAAGCTTTCTTT. It specifies CASSLTDRFEAFF.

The chain has TRBV2 and TRBJ2-1; TRBD2 agrees at 8 bases. The length of the CDR3 is 18 residues. The V and J ends lost 1 base and 3 bases, in that order; junction bases with no gene match: 11. Germline assignment: CDR1 SNHLY and CDR2 FYNNEI. As DNA, the CDR3 is TGTGCCAGCAGTGAAGAACGGGAGGGCCGGGGGTTCTACAATGAGCAGTTCTTC. As protein: CASSEEREGRGFYNEQFF.

The CDR3 coding sequence is TGTGCCAGCAGCTTACCGGGGGAAATTTGGGTTGAAGAGCAGTACTTC. It codes for CASSLPGEIWVEEQYF. This sequence joins TRBV7-9 and TRBJ2-7, with TRBD2 as a possible D gene (6 bases). The ends were cut back, 2 bases at V and 7 bases at J, with 21 bases in the middle. The CDR3 contains 16 residues. Germline lookup yields CDR1 SEHNR and CDR2 FQNEAQ (reference sequence).

V is TRBV2 and J is TRBJ2-7; 10 positions match TRBD1. Germline lookup yields CDR1 SNHLY and CDR2 FYNNEI. The V segment lost 5 bases and the J segment 4 bases; nucleotides outside the gene matches: 8. This CDR3 has 15 residues. This CDR3 is CASSPSPGQGYEQYF. The CDR3 DNA sequence: TGTGCCAGCAGTCCCTCGCCGGGACAGGGGTACGAGCAGTACTTC.

This rearrangement joins TRBV28 to TRBJ1-3; 8 positions agree with TRBD1. Germline V gene sequence: CDR1 MDHEN, CDR2 SYDVKM. J was trimmed by 5 bases and V by 5 bases; bases with no gene match: 11. The CDR3 consists of 16 residues. CDR3 in DNA: TGTGCCAGCAGTGAAGACAGGGGCGGAACCAGAAACACCATATATTTT. As protein: CASSEDRGGTRNTIYF.

V is TRBV7-8 and J is TRBJ1-5; TRBD1 aligns across 7 bases. Germline V gene data show CDR1 as SGHVS and CDR2 as FQNEAQ. This CDR3 spans 15 amino acids. V lost 5 bases and J lost 3; bases outside the gene matches: 7. In DNA, the CDR3 is TGTGCCAGCAGCGGAGGCAGGGGGTTCAATCAGCCCCAGCATTTT. It codes for CASSGGRGFNQPQHF.

The rearrangement joins TRBV2 to TRBJ1-5; D is ambiguous. The germline V gene has CDR1 SNHLY and CDR2 FYNNEI. This CDR3 comprises 14 residues. V lost 8 bases and J 3 bases, leaving 14 bases between the germline ends. CDR3 DNA sequence: TGTGCCAGCTCCGAGGAGGGCTACAATCAGCCCCAGCATTTT. This translates into CASSEEGYNQPQHF.

The gene calls are TRBV25-1 and TRBJ1-1, with no clear D. CDR3 length: 14 residues. Germline V gene lookup returns CDR1 MGHDK and CDR2 SYGVNS. Trimming took 2 bases from V and 1 from J, leaving 8 bases between them. The CDR3 here is CASSERDWNTEAFF. The CDR3, as DNA: TGTGCCAGCAGTGAACGGGATTGGAACACTGAAGCTTTCTTT.

This clone was counted once. The chain combines TRBV7-9 with TRBJ2-3; TRBD2 matches at 11 bases. Germline CDR1 reads SEHNR; CDR2 reads FQNEAQ (reference sequence). Unmatched junction bases numbered 9, after V lost 5 bases and J lost 5 bases. The CDR3 runs 16 residues. CDR3 sequence: CASSGAIAGGVDTQYF. The CDR3 DNA reads TGTGCCAGCAGCGGAGCCATAGCGGGAGGGGTAGATACGCAGTATTTT.

This rearrangement joins TRBV27 to TRBJ2-5; the D gene is possibly TRBD2 (6 bases). V lost 2 bases, J lost 5 bases, and 15 bases lay in between. The CDR3 sequence is 15 residues long. Germline assignment: CDR1 MNHEY and CDR2 SMNVEV (reference sequence). DNA of the CDR3: TGTGCCAGCAGTTTACTCTCCGCGGAGGGTGAGACCCAGTACTTC. This codes for CASSLLSAEGETQYF.

The chain has TRBV10-3 and TRBJ2-3; D gene uncertain. Germline V lookup: CDR1 ENHRY, CDR2 SYGVKD. The CDR3 extends over 15 amino acids. V lost 0 bases and J 0 bases, leaving 7 bases between the germline ends. The CDR3 nucleotides read TGTGCCATCAGTGAGTCGACAACCAGCACAGATACGCAGTATTTT. This translates into CAISESTTSTDTQYF.

The chain carries TRBV7-2 and TRBJ2-7; D tentatively fits TRBD1 or TRBD2 (7 bases each). Germline loops: CDR1 SGHTA, CDR2 FQGNSA. Trimming pared 1 base from V and 4 bases from J, leaving 17 bases between. CDR3 length equals 16 residues. The CDR3 spells CASSLVTTGEGYEQYF. CDR3 coding DNA: TGTGCCAGCAGCTTAGTAACCACAGGGGAGGGATACGAGCAGTACTTC.

In regard to this clone: Other DNA sequences from this sample encode an identical CDR3 as well. The chain carries TRBV11-2 and TRBJ2-7, with D maybe TRBD1 (5 bases). From germline, CDR1 is SGHAT and CDR2 FQNNGV. The CDR3 is 15 residues long. Trimming cost V 1 base and J 1 base, with 11 bases left between them. CDR3 nucleotides: TGTGCCAGCAGCTTAGGAACAGGTGGGTCCTACGAGCAGTACTTC. This gives the protein CASSLGTGGSYEQYF.

The chain employs TRBV7-6 and TRBJ1-2, with TRBD1 as a possible D gene (5 bases). This CDR3 has 13 residues. The germline CDR1 and CDR2 sequences are SGHVS and FNYEAQ. The V end lost 7 bases, the J end lost 7 bases, and 16 bases lay between the germline ends. In DNA form, the CDR3 reads TGTGCCAGCAAAACCGGGGACCCCCTTGGCTACACCTTC. It is translated as CASKTGDPLGYTF. Based on the CDR3 plus reference TRBV7-6 and TRBJ1-2, the full variable domain is GAGVSQSPRYKVTKRGQDVALRCDPISGHVSLYWYRQALGQGPEFLTYFNYEAQQDKSGLPNDRFSAERPEGSISTLTIQRTEQRDSAMYRCASKTGDPLGYTFGSGTRLTVV.

This clone was recorded once. The V and J genes are TRBV9 and TRBJ2-3; 10 nucleotides match TRBD2. Germline trimming cut 3 bases from V and 0 bases from J; bases unmatched to any gene: 1. Germline CDR1 reads SGDLS; CDR2 reads YYNGEE. This CDR3 has 15 residues. CDR3 region: CASSETSGSTDTQYF. DNA for the CDR3: TGTGCCAGCAGCGAGACTAGCGGGAGCACAGATACGCAGTATTTT.

This clone came up once. The chain is built from TRBV7-9 and TRBJ2-1, with D possibly TRBD2 on 6 matching bases. Per germline, CDR1 SEHNR and CDR2 FQNEAQ (reference sequence). V dropped 1 base and J dropped 5 bases, with 18 bases sitting between them. CDR3 size: 17 residues. The CDR3 DNA reads TGTGCCAGCAGCTTAGTTCTCGGGGGAGTGCAGGACAATGAGCAGTTCTTC. This translates into CASSLVLGGVQDNEQFF. The full variable domain, completed using reference TRBV7-9 and TRBJ2-1, is DTGVSQNPRHKITKRGQNVTFRCDPISEHNRLYWYRQTLGQGPEFLTYFQNEAQLEKSRLLSDRFSAERPKGSFSTLEIQRTEQGDSAMYLCASSLVLGGVQDNEQFFGPGTRLTVL.

This clone was picked up one time. This chain links TRBV5-4 with TRBJ1-1; TRBD1 agrees at 7 bases. In germline, CDR1 is SGHNT, CDR2 YYREEE (reference sequence). This CDR3 region has 15 residues. J gave up 3 bases and V 0 bases, and 5 bases lay outside the gene matches. Here the CDR3 reads CASSLVQGGDTEAFF. For the CDR3, the DNA is TGTGCCAGCAGCTTGGTCCAGGGGGGAGACACTGAAGCTTTCTTT.

The chain links TRBV19 to TRBJ2-7; D remains ambiguous. The CDR3 is made up of 15 amino acids. Germline V gives CDR1 LNHDA, CDR2 SQIVND (reference sequence). The V end was cut by 3 bases, the J end by 4 bases, with 16 bases between. This CDR3 is CASSIIGESGYEQYF. CDR3 DNA: TGTGCCAGTAGTATCATTGGGGAATCGGGTTACGAGCAGTACTTC.

This chain connects TRBV21-1 to TRBJ2-2; the D segment call TRBD2 is taken from the table without a DNA check. TRBV21-1 is marked as a pseudogene. CDR3 length: 18 amino acids. CDR3 DNA: TGTGCCAGCAGCAACAAAAAGGTGGTACTAGCGCCCCCCGGGGAGCTGTTTTTT. Protein sequence: CASSNKKVVLAPPGELFF.